This T cell receptor beta chain was obtained from a study of a mutant IDH1 vaccine in newly diagnosed glioma. Study-level information: In weeks 1, 3, 5, 7, 11, 15, 19 and 23, patients were vaccinated. Treated patients comprised about 60% males and around 40% females, mean age roughly 44 years. Receipt of radiotherapy, temozolomide, or both preceded the study, and most received both.

Indicated time point: week 23, last vaccination. Every vaccine dose comprised 300 ug of mutant IDH1 20-mer peptide plus topical imiquimod. Some clones are missing from TCRdb's copy, which holds only in-frame ones; the method was immunoSEQ multiplex PCR. The table lists 50,000 to 70,000 clones, approximately 84% of them singletons. Germline V gives CDR1 KGHSH, CDR2 LQKENI. The CDR3 runs 17 residues. The V and J ends lost 5 bases and 0 bases, in that order; junction bases with no gene match: 8. For this clone: What it binds is unknown.

Sequences were derived from PBMCs, sampled from a glioma patient whose treatment included an IDH1 peptide vaccine. V usage is TRBV18 and J usage is TRBJ2-1, with 9 bases that match TRBD2. This TCR was sampled from a man between 18 and 35 years old with glioma. DNA for the CDR3: TGTGCCAGCTCAATAGTAGCGGGAGCCGGCTCCTACAATGAGCAGTTCTTC. Translating gives CASSIVAGAGSYNEQFF.